This is a list of T cell receptor beta chains from one sample in a study of CD8 T cells in ankylosing spondylitis. TCRdb redid the calling of the 5' RACE reads with MiXCR, one entry per CDR3 protein. The sample lists 55,000 or so distinct CDR3 sequences; 6.5% to 9% were seen once. Sequencing was done on a sample of blood, either unsorted or a sorted T cell fraction (not recorded which). Receptors were obtained from a female donor with ankylosing spondylitis or in good health (not recorded which). Both conserved end residues are part of each CDR3. Fields, in order: V gene, J gene, D gene, clone size, CDR3 DNA, CDR3 protein. A D gene is named only where the DNA matches it firmly. Some rows have no size entry. The others give once, few or many, or a class for an expanded clone.

v_call: TRBV7-2
j_call: TRBJ2-5
d_call: NA
clone_size: many
cdr3_nt: TGTGCCAGCAGTTTTACGGGGGAGACCCAGTACTTC
cdr3_aa: CASSFTGETQYF

v_call: TRBV7-8
j_call: TRBJ2-2
d_call: TRBD1
clone_size: many
cdr3_nt: TGTGCCAGCAGCTTATCCGGGACAGGGAACACCGGGGAGCTGTTTTTT
cdr3_aa: CASSLSGTGNTGELFF

v_call: TRBV5-1
j_call: TRBJ2-6
d_call: NA
clone_size: NA
cdr3_nt: TGCGCCAGCAGCGTACAGCGCTCTGGGGCCAACGTCCTGACTTTC
cdr3_aa: CASSVQRSGANVLTF

v_call: TRBV5-1
j_call: TRBJ2-3
d_call: TRBD2
clone_size: many
cdr3_nt: TGCGCCAGCAGCTTTAGCGGGGATACGCAGTATTTT
cdr3_aa: CASSFSGDTQYF

v_call: TRBV7-3
j_call: TRBJ2-2
d_call: TRBD1
clone_size: many
cdr3_nt: TGTGCCAGCAGCTTAACGTTGGGGACAGACTCGAACACCGGGGAGCTGTTTTTT
cdr3_aa: CASSLTLGTDSNTGELFF

v_call: TRBV29-1
j_call: TRBJ2-1
d_call: TRBD2
clone_size: many
cdr3_nt: TGCAGCGTTAATTGGCGGGGGGCGTACAATGAGCAGTTCTTC
cdr3_aa: CSVNWRGAYNEQFF

v_call: TRBV12-3/TRBV12-4
j_call: TRBJ2-3
d_call: NA
clone_size: many
cdr3_nt: TGTGCCAGCAGTCAAAGCACAGATACGCAGTATTTT
cdr3_aa: CASSQSTDTQYF

v_call: TRBV5-1
j_call: TRBJ1-2
d_call: NA
clone_size: many
cdr3_nt: TGCGCCAGCACCCTCACAGGAGATGGCTACACCTTC
cdr3_aa: CASTLTGDGYTF

v_call: TRBV7-9
j_call: TRBJ1-2
d_call: NA
clone_size: many
cdr3_nt: TGTGCCAGCAGCTTAAGTTCGGGAAACTATGGCTACACCTTC
cdr3_aa: CASSLSSGNYGYTF

v_call: TRBV5-6
j_call: TRBJ2-3
d_call: NA
clone_size: few
cdr3_nt: TGTGCCAGCAGCTTGGATCCCACAGCTACGCAGTATTTT
cdr3_aa: CASSLDPTATQYF

v_call: TRBV20-1
j_call: TRBJ2-1
d_call: NA
clone_size: many
cdr3_nt: TGCAGTGCTAGAAGTAGTGATGGGACCAGCTCCTACAATGAGCAGTTCTTC
cdr3_aa: CSARSSDGTSSYNEQFF

v_call: TRBV20-1
j_call: TRBJ2-5
d_call: NA
clone_size: many
cdr3_nt: TGCAGTGCTACGCTGGGGGGGCCGGGGGAGACCCAGTACTTC
cdr3_aa: CSATLGGPGETQYF

v_call: TRBV6-1
j_call: TRBJ1-3
d_call: NA
clone_size: many
cdr3_nt: TGTGCCAGCAGTGATATGATGGCAGGGACTGGAAACACCATATATTTT
cdr3_aa: CASSDMMAGTGNTIYF

v_call: TRBV5-1
j_call: TRBJ2-1
d_call: NA
clone_size: many
cdr3_nt: TGCGCCAGCTCCTTCCGGGTTTCCGTCTACAATGAGCAGTTCTTC
cdr3_aa: CASSFRVSVYNEQFF

v_call: TRBV24-1
j_call: TRBJ2-3
d_call: NA
clone_size: many
cdr3_nt: TGTGCCACCAGTGGTGACAGCCCTCGGGATACGCAGTATTTT
cdr3_aa: CATSGDSPRDTQYF

v_call: TRBV5-1
j_call: TRBJ1-2
d_call: NA
clone_size: few
cdr3_nt: TGCGCCAGCAGCTCCTCGGGGACGCTTAACTATGGCTACACCTTC
cdr3_aa: CASSSSGTLNYGYTF

v_call: TRBV11-2
j_call: TRBJ1-4
d_call: TRBD1
clone_size: many
cdr3_nt: TGTGCCAGCAGCCAGGGACAGGCTAATGAAAAACTGTTTTTT
cdr3_aa: CASSQGQANEKLFF

v_call: TRBV5-1
j_call: TRBJ1-3
d_call: NA
clone_size: many
cdr3_nt: TGCGCCAGCAGCTCCGGACAGCAAAACGGAAACACCATATATTTT
cdr3_aa: CASSSGQQNGNTIYF

v_call: TRBV21-1
j_call: TRBJ1-3
d_call: NA
clone_size: many
cdr3_nt: TGTGCCAGCAGCAAAGCTGGGACAGGGGGCGATAATACTGGAAACACCATATATTTT
cdr3_aa: CASSKAGTGGDNTGNTIYF

v_call: TRBV20-1
j_call: TRBJ2-7
d_call: NA
clone_size: many
cdr3_nt: TGCAGTGCTAGAGATTGGGGGGCGCAGAGTAGAGGAATTACTTACGAGCAGTACTTC
cdr3_aa: CSARDWGAQSRGITYEQYF

v_call: TRBV20-1
j_call: TRBJ1-6
d_call: TRBD1
clone_size: many
cdr3_nt: TGCAGTGCTAGGGGACAGTCAAGCTCCTATAATTCACCCCTCCACTTT
cdr3_aa: CSARGQSSSYNSPLHF

v_call: TRBV5-6
j_call: TRBJ1-1
d_call: NA
clone_size: many
cdr3_nt: TGTGCCAGCAGCCACACCAGAATCCTGAACACTGAAGCTTTCTTT
cdr3_aa: CASSHTRILNTEAFF

v_call: TRBV20-1
j_call: TRBJ1-5
d_call: TRBD1
clone_size: many
cdr3_nt: TGCAGTGCTGGGGACAGGAGTAATCAGCCCCAGCATTTT
cdr3_aa: CSAGDRSNQPQHF

v_call: TRBV7-6
j_call: TRBJ1-1
d_call: NA
clone_size: many
cdr3_nt: TGTGCCAGCAGCTTAGGGCAGGGTCGCGTGGAGAACACTGAAGCTTTCTTT
cdr3_aa: CASSLGQGRVENTEAFF

v_call: TRBV20-1
j_call: TRBJ1-2
d_call: NA
clone_size: many
cdr3_nt: TGCAGTGCAATGACGGTCAATGGCTACACCTTC
cdr3_aa: CSAMTVNGYTF

v_call: TRBV30
j_call: TRBJ1-2
d_call: TRBD1
clone_size: NA
cdr3_nt: TGTGCCTGGGACCCGGGACAGGGCCTCGGTGGCTACACCTTC
cdr3_aa: CAWDPGQGLGGYTF

v_call: TRBV7-2
j_call: TRBJ1-2
d_call: NA
clone_size: NA
cdr3_nt: TGTGCCAGCAGCCCCACAACCGGGCCGATACTTAACTATGGCTACACCTTC
cdr3_aa: CASSPTTGPILNYGYTF

v_call: TRBV20-1
j_call: TRBJ2-7
d_call: NA
clone_size: NA
cdr3_nt: TGCAGTGCTAGATCAGCGGATCTCTACGAGCAGTACTTC
cdr3_aa: CSARSADLYEQYF

v_call: TRBV12-3/TRBV12-4
j_call: TRBJ2-3
d_call: NA
clone_size: many
cdr3_nt: TGTGCCAGCAGTTCCGGGGGAGGAGATACGCAGTATTTT
cdr3_aa: CASSSGGGDTQYF

v_call: TRBV5-1
j_call: TRBJ2-3
d_call: TRBD1
clone_size: NA
cdr3_nt: TGCGCCAGCAGCTTGTCCTCCAGGGGGCACACAGATACGCAGTATTTT
cdr3_aa: CASSLSSRGHTDTQYF

v_call: TRBV12-3/TRBV12-4
j_call: TRBJ1-2
d_call: TRBD1
clone_size: many
cdr3_nt: TGTGCCAGCACAGCCGGGACAGGGTTTAACTATGGCTACACCTTC
cdr3_aa: CASTAGTGFNYGYTF

v_call: TRBV5-1
j_call: TRBJ2-3
d_call: NA
clone_size: many
cdr3_nt: TGCGCCAGCAGCTTAACGGGGCCCTCCACAGATACGCAGTATTTT
cdr3_aa: CASSLTGPSTDTQYF

v_call: TRBV5-1
j_call: TRBJ1-6
d_call: TRBD1
clone_size: few
cdr3_nt: TGCGCCAGCAGCCCCCGGACAGGGGCGGCTTCACCCCTCCACTTT
cdr3_aa: CASSPRTGAASPLHF

v_call: TRBV5-1
j_call: TRBJ2-4
d_call: NA
clone_size: many
cdr3_nt: TGCGCCAGCAGCTTGGACAGAGGGAGCAAAAACATTCAGTACTTC
cdr3_aa: CASSLDRGSKNIQYF

v_call: TRBV5-1
j_call: TRBJ2-3
d_call: TRBD2
clone_size: many
cdr3_nt: TGCGCCAGCAGCTTGAAGTATTCCAGCGGGGGGACAAGCACAGATACGCAGTATTTT
cdr3_aa: CASSLKYSSGGTSTDTQYF

v_call: TRBV4-1
j_call: TRBJ1-2
d_call: NA
clone_size: NA
cdr3_nt: TGCGCCAGCAGTCCTGAGGGGGGTAACTATGGCTACACCTTC
cdr3_aa: CASSPEGGNYGYTF

v_call: TRBV11-2
j_call: TRBJ2-1
d_call: NA
clone_size: many
cdr3_nt: TGTGCCAGCAGCTTAGAGGAGGGCAGGGTCATTTACAATGAGCAGTTCTTC
cdr3_aa: CASSLEEGRVIYNEQFF

v_call: TRBV7-8
j_call: TRBJ2-3
d_call: NA
clone_size: many
cdr3_nt: TGTGCCAGCAGCCCTTCTGGGGGGCCGGGAGATACGCAGTATTTT
cdr3_aa: CASSPSGGPGDTQYF

v_call: TRBV10-3
j_call: TRBJ1-4
d_call: NA
clone_size: many
cdr3_nt: TGTGCCATTCGTGGGGGCCCTCATCGCCCCTATACCTATAATGAAAAACTGTTTTTT
cdr3_aa: CAIRGGPHRPYTYNEKLFF

v_call: TRBV7-2
j_call: TRBJ2-3
d_call: NA
clone_size: few
cdr3_nt: TGTGCCAGCAGCTTAGAGGGGCCGAGCACAGATACGCAGTATTTT
cdr3_aa: CASSLEGPSTDTQYF

v_call: TRBV20-1
j_call: TRBJ2-2
d_call: NA
clone_size: many
cdr3_nt: TGCAGTGCTAGGTTTGGGGGGTCGAACACCGGGGAGCTGTTTTTT
cdr3_aa: CSARFGGSNTGELFF

v_call: TRBV27
j_call: TRBJ2-3
d_call: NA
clone_size: many
cdr3_nt: TGTGCCAGCAGTCCAACGTGGAGGGGAAAGGCAGATACGCAGTATTTT
cdr3_aa: CASSPTWRGKADTQYF

v_call: TRBV29-1
j_call: TRBJ2-5
d_call: NA
clone_size: many
cdr3_nt: TGCAGCGTTGAAGATCTTGTAGAAATGGAGACCCAGTACTTC
cdr3_aa: CSVEDLVEMETQYF

v_call: TRBV12-3/TRBV12-4
j_call: TRBJ1-3
d_call: NA
clone_size: many
cdr3_nt: TGTGCCAGCGGTCTCCACCCCGGGGTCGCTGGAAACACCATATATTTT
cdr3_aa: CASGLHPGVAGNTIYF

v_call: TRBV19
j_call: TRBJ2-1
d_call: TRBD1
clone_size: many
cdr3_nt: TGTGCCAGTAGGAAGGGACAGGGGTTCAATGAGCAGTTCTTC
cdr3_aa: CASRKGQGFNEQFF

v_call: TRBV10-3
j_call: TRBJ1-2
d_call: NA
clone_size: many
cdr3_nt: TGTGCCATCAGTGAGACAGGGCTTAGCTATGGCTACACCTTC
cdr3_aa: CAISETGLSYGYTF

v_call: TRBV3-1
j_call: TRBJ2-2
d_call: NA
clone_size: many
cdr3_nt: TGTGCCAGCAGCCAAGCGCTTACCGGGGAGCTGTTTTTT
cdr3_aa: CASSQALTGELFF